This is a list of T cell receptor beta chains from one sample in a study of metastatic and nonmetastatic thyroid tumors. TCRdb re-called clones via MiXCR from the PCR reads. Found here are around 45,000 clones, approximately 3% of them singletons; the top ten hold around 9.9%. The sequencing sample was made of blood. The receptor set was obtained from a female donor with papillary thyroid cancer or a benign thyroid nodule (not recorded which). Some clones in this sample may be carry-over from other donors' samples. Each CDR3 is given with its conserved first and last residue. Each record gives: CDR3 DNA, CDR3 protein, clone size, V gene, J gene, D gene. A D gene is named only where the DNA matches it firmly. Expanded clones are given a class, and other clones once, few, many or no size at all.

DNA: TGTGCCAGCAGTTTGATCTCGGCAGCGGGAAATGAGCAGTTCTTC; CDR3: CASSLISAAGNEQFF; size: many; V: TRBV12-3/TRBV12-4; J: TRBJ2-1; D: TRBD2
DNA: TGTGCCAGCAGTCCTCACGACAGCATGAACACTGAAGCTTTCTTT; CDR3: CASSPHDSMNTEAFF; size: -; V: TRBV6-2/TRBV6-3; J: TRBJ1-1; D: -
DNA: TGTGCCAGTAGCCCGACAGGGGGCAGCGGTCAGCCCCAGCATTTT; CDR3: CASSPTGGSGQPQHF; size: many; V: TRBV19; J: TRBJ1-5; D: TRBD1
DNA: TGTGCCAGTGCACCGGGGAATAACTATGGCTACACCTTC; CDR3: CASAPGNNYGYTF; size: many; V: TRBV7-6; J: TRBJ1-2; D: -
DNA: TGTGCCACCAGTGATAGAAAAGACTTCCCAGAGACCCAGTACTTC; CDR3: CATSDRKDFPETQYF; size: many; V: TRBV24-1; J: TRBJ2-5; D: -
DNA: TGCAGTGCTAGAGATCAAAGGGTGGGTGGTTCACCCCTCCACTTT; CDR3: CSARDQRVGGSPLHF; size: many; V: TRBV20-1; J: TRBJ1-6; D: -
DNA: TGTGCCAGCAGCTTGCCGGGAGTGGCTACAGATACGCAGTATTTT; CDR3: CASSLPGVATDTQYF; size: many; V: TRBV5-6; J: TRBJ2-3; D: -
DNA: TGTGCCACCAGCAGAGACAGGGCGGCAGGCACTGAAGCTTTCTTT; CDR3: CATSRDRAAGTEAFF; size: many; V: TRBV15; J: TRBJ1-1; D: -
DNA: TGTGCCACCCGACCCTCCGGGGTTTCAGTAACAGATACGCAGTATTTT; CDR3: CATRPSGVSVTDTQYF; size: -; V: TRBV24-1; J: TRBJ2-3; D: -
DNA: TGTGCCAGCAGTTTGGACAGCTCCTACGAGCAGTACTTC; CDR3: CASSLDSSYEQYF; size: many; V: TRBV28; J: TRBJ2-7; D: -
DNA: TGTGCCAGCAGTTATCGGGATGAGCAGTTCTTC; CDR3: CASSYRDEQFF; size: few; V: TRBV28; J: TRBJ2-1; D: -
DNA: TGTGCCACCAGCAGAGACCGAGGCTCCTACGAGCAGTACTTC; CDR3: CATSRDRGSYEQYF; size: few; V: TRBV15; J: TRBJ2-7; D: -
DNA: TGTGCCAGCAGTTCAAGACTAGCGGGAGGCACAGATACGCAGTATTTT; CDR3: CASSSRLAGGTDTQYF; size: medium-sized; V: TRBV27; J: TRBJ2-3; D: TRBD2
DNA: TGTGCCAATGCATGGGACAGGGGATTCGGGCAGTACTTC; CDR3: CANAWDRGFGQYF; size: -; V: TRBV6-1; J: TRBJ2-7; D: TRBD1
DNA: TGCAGCGGTTCGTCTCGGGGACAGGGTGTGTTCTTC; CDR3: CSGSSRGQGVFF; size: -; V: TRBV20-1; J: TRBJ2-1; D: TRBD1
DNA: TGTGCCAGCAGTTTAGCGGCAGTGAAGACCTATGGCTACACCTTC; CDR3: CASSLAAVKTYGYTF; size: many; V: TRBV28; J: TRBJ1-2; D: -
DNA: TGTGCCGGGGGGAAGACAGGAAACACTGAAGCTTTCTTT; CDR3: CAGGKTGNTEAFF; size: few; V: TRBV6-1; J: TRBJ1-1; D: -
DNA: TGTGCCAGCAAAACTCCTAGCACAGATACGCAGTATTTT; CDR3: CASKTPSTDTQYF; size: many; V: TRBV12-3/TRBV12-4; J: TRBJ2-3; D: -
DNA: TGTGCCAGCAGCTCTAGAACTAACTATGGCTACACCTTC; CDR3: CASSSRTNYGYTF; size: medium-sized; V: TRBV11-2; J: TRBJ1-2; D: -
DNA: TGTGCCAGCAGCTTACAAGATACGCAGTATTTT; CDR3: CASSLQDTQYF; size: many; V: TRBV7-8; J: TRBJ2-3; D: -
DNA: TGCGCCAGCATAAAACAGATGAACACTGAAGCTTTCTTT; CDR3: CASIKQMNTEAFF; size: few; V: TRBV6-8; J: TRBJ1-1; D: -
DNA: TGTGCCAGAAACGCGGGGGGAAAAGGAACCGGGGAGCTGTTTTTT; CDR3: CARNAGGKGTGELFF; size: few; V: TRBV14; J: TRBJ2-2; D: TRBD2
DNA: TGTGCCAGCAGTTCCCGGGACAGGGGACGAACCGGGGAGCTGTTTTTT; CDR3: CASSSRDRGRTGELFF; size: few; V: TRBV11-1; J: TRBJ2-2; D: TRBD1
DNA: TGTGCCAGCAGTGAAAAGGGACTGAGCTCTGGAAACACCATATATTTT; CDR3: CASSEKGLSSGNTIYF; size: many; V: TRBV2; J: TRBJ1-3; D: -
DNA: TGTGCCAGCAGCACAGGACACCAACTAAGGGAGACCCAGTACTTC; CDR3: CASSTGHQLRETQYF; size: many; V: TRBV7-9; J: TRBJ2-5; D: -
DNA: TGTGCCAGCAGCCCCCCGGCGGCGGGAACAGATACGCAGTATTTT; CDR3: CASSPPAAGTDTQYF; size: many; V: TRBV11-2; J: TRBJ2-3; D: -
DNA: TGTGCCAGTAGTGAGGGAGGGGTGGGGTGGCCCCAGCATTTT; CDR3: CASSEGGVGWPQHF; size: many; V: TRBV19; J: TRBJ1-5; D: -
DNA: TGCAGTGCTAGTGGGACTAGCGGGACATTGTACGAGCAGTACTTC; CDR3: CSASGTSGTLYEQYF; size: many; V: TRBV20-1; J: TRBJ2-7; D: TRBD2
DNA: TGTGCCAGCAGCCAAGTCGATGGGGGAGAGCAGTACTTC; CDR3: CASSQVDGGEQYF; size: many; V: TRBV3-1; J: TRBJ2-7; D: -